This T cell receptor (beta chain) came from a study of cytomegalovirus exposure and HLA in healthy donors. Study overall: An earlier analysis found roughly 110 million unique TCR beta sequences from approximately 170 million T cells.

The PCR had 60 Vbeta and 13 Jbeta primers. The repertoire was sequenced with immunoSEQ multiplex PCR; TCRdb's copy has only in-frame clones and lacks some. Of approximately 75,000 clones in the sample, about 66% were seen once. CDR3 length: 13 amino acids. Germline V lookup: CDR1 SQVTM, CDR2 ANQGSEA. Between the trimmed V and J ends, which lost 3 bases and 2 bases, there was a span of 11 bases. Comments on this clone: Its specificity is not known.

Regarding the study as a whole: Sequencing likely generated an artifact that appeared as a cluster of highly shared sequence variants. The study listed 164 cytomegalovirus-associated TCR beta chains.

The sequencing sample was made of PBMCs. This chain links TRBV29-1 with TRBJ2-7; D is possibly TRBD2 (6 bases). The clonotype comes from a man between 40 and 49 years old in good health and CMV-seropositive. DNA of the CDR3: TGCAGCGTTGAGCGGGACGGGACCTACGAGCAGTACTTC. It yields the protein CSVERDGTYEQYF.